One TCR beta chain is described in this entry. Individuals aged about 18 to 100 years were recruited from about two dozen US areas. The record originates from a study of blood T cell repertoires in COVID-19. Study-level background: Specimens from acute and convalescent COVID-19 originated in the United States, Italy and Spain.

Generated by immunoSEQ multiplex PCR, the TCRdb table keeps only in-frame clones and is missing some. Of fewer than 250,000 clones in the sample, around 80% are singletons; the top ten hold 6.5% to 9%. This CDR3 comprises 13 residues. Trimming left V 5 bases short and J 5 bases short, with 15 bases between. Per the germline V gene, CDR1 is SQVTM and CDR2 is ANQGSEA. What was sequenced was PBMCs or T cells enriched from blood (not recorded which). The genes are TRBV29-1 and TRBJ1-1, with D perhaps TRBD1 (6 bases). This sequence originates from a woman in her thirties or forties with acute COVID-19. The CDR3 reads CSVRQAPGTEAFF. The CDR3 coding sequence is TGCAGCGTTCGACAGGCCCCGGGGACTGAAGCTTTCTTT.